The 13 T cell receptor beta chains presented below share a single source sample, sequenced in a study of cytomegalovirus exposure and HLA in healthy donors. Clones were sequenced by immunoSEQ multiplex PCR, and TCRdb holds only the in-frame ones, with some missing. This table has 150,000 to 250,000 clones, 84% appearing once. Specimen: PBMCs. The receptors were gathered from a woman younger than 45 in good health and CMV-seropositive.

This clone has just a few counts. This chain connects TRBV5-1 to TRBJ2-7; 10 nucleotides align to TRBD2. After removal of 4 bases from V and 0 bases from J, the junction contained 4 bases not matched to a gene. Germline V gene lookup returns CDR1 SGHRS and CDR2 YFSETQ. The CDR3 totals 15 residues. CDR3 sequence: CASSLTSGTSYEQYF. The CDR3, as DNA: TGCGCCAGCAGCCTAACTAGCGGGACCTCCTACGAGCAGTACTTC.

The chain combines TRBV2 with TRBJ1-1; 7 bases are a match to TRBD1. After removal of 7 bases from V and 0 bases from J, the junction contained 8 bases not matched to a gene. CDR1 and CDR2 (germline): SNHLY, FYNNEI. This CDR3 spans 15 amino acids. The CDR3 sequence: CASKFVTGMNTEAFF. In DNA form, the CDR3 reads TGTGCCAGCAAATTCGTGACAGGGATGAACACTGAAGCTTTCTTT.

The chain recombines TRBV6-1 with TRBJ2-1; TRBD2 is a possible D gene (7 bases). Germline V lookup: CDR1 MNHNS, CDR2 SASEGT. The CDR3 runs 15 residues. Trimming left V 6 bases short and J 7 bases short, with 19 bases between. The CDR3 protein is CASRAVAGAWNEQFF. The CDR3 DNA reads TGTGCCAGCAGGGCCGTGGCGGGGGCGTGGAATGAGCAGTTCTTC.

The rearrangement joins TRBV29-1 to TRBJ2-1, with 10 bases aligning to TRBD1. The CDR3 sequence is 13 residues long. Unmatched junction bases numbered 1, after V lost 6 bases and J lost 2 bases. CDR1 and CDR2 (germline): SQVTM, ANQGSEA. The CDR3 DNA is TGCAGCGTGGGACAGGGGCCCTACAATGAGCAGTTCTTC. Its translation is CSVGQGPYNEQFF.

V and J are TRBV27 and TRBJ2-7, with 7 bases fitting TRBD2. The CDR3 runs to 14 residues. The germline gives CDR1 MNHEY, CDR2 SMNVEV (reference sequence). J gave up 2 bases and V 3 bases, and 4 bases lay outside the gene matches. The CDR3 bases are TGTGCCAGCAGTTTTCGGGGGGTCCCCTACGAGCAGTACTTC. It codes for CASSFRGVPYEQYF.

The CDR3 DNA reads TGTGCCAGCAGCTTATCTAGCGGGAGGTGGAACACCGGGGAGCTGTTTTTT. It is translated as CASSLSSGRWNTGELFF. The chain carries TRBV7-2 and TRBJ2-2, with 11 bases identical to TRBD2. V shed 2 bases and J 1 base; nucleotides not matched to a gene: 3. This CDR3 spans 17 amino acids. CDR1 is SGHTA and CDR2 is FQGNSA in the germline V gene.

This clone has just one count. The chain is built from TRBV2 and TRBJ2-2, with 11 bases identical to TRBD2. The CDR3 has 15 amino acids. Germline V gene lookup returns CDR1 SNHLY and CDR2 FYNNEI. V lost 8 bases to trimming and J lost 5 bases; unmatched junction nucleotides: 7. The CDR3: CASVELAGATGELFF. The CDR3 DNA follows: TGTGCCAGCGTGGAACTAGCGGGAGCTACCGGGGAGCTGTTTTTT. The whole variable domain, filled in from reference TRBV2 and TRBJ2-2, reads EPEVTQTPSHQVTQMGQEVILRCVPISNHLYFYWYRQILGQKVEFLVSFYNNEISEKSEIFDDQFSVERPDGSNFTLKIRSTKLEDSAMYFCASVELAGATGELFFGEGSRLTVL.

The chain uses TRBV2 and TRBJ2-7, with D uncertain. The CDR3 has 12 residues. Trimming shortened V by 2 bases and J by 4 bases, and 6 bases separated the two germline ends. CDR1 and CDR2 from the germline V gene are SNHLY and FYNNEI. The CDR3 sequence is CASSENNYEQYF. The CDR3 bases are TGTGCCAGCAGTGAAAACAATTACGAGCAGTACTTC.

A single count supports this clone. The chain couples TRBV11-2 to TRBJ1-5; no definite D call. This CDR3 comprises 13 residues. Germline CDR1 and CDR2: SGHAT and FQNNGV. The germline V and J ends were trimmed by 4 bases and 3 bases, with 7 bases remaining between them. CDR3 sequence (DNA): TGTGCCAGCAGCTCAGAGTACAATCAGCCCCAGCATTTT. Translation: CASSSEYNQPQHF.

The chain carries TRBV4-1 and TRBJ1-2; D perhaps matches TRBD1 (5 bases). The V and J ends lost 0 bases and 2 bases respectively, with 16 bases between them. The CDR3 sequence is 17 residues long. Germline-derived CDR1 and CDR2 are MGHRA and YSYEKL. CDR3 nucleotide sequence: TGCGCCAGCAGCCAAGATCCTTGGCAGGGCCGAAACTATGGCTACACCTTC. Amino acids: CASSQDPWQGRNYGYTF.

CDR3 DNA: TGTGCCAGCAGCGCGGCCGGGAATGCTGAAGCTTTCTTT. Translated: CASSAAGNAEAFF. The genes are TRBV7-3 and TRBJ1-1; D ambiguous. Germline V gene sequence: CDR1 SGHTA, CDR2 FQGTGA. The CDR3 totals 13 residues. V lost 5 bases to trimming and J lost 6 bases, with 13 bases between them.

This clone was seen a few times. This sequence joins TRBV29-1 and TRBJ1-2, with 7 bases matching TRBD1. The CDR3 totals 13 residues. Germline values: CDR1 SQVTM, CDR2 ANQGSEA. J lost 8 bases, V lost 5 bases, and 11 bases had no gene match. CDR3 region: CSVPGQMLSGYTF. The CDR3 DNA reads TGCAGCGTTCCGGGACAGATGCTCTCGGGCTACACCTTC.

The genes are TRBV6-1 and TRBJ2-1, with 7 bases that match TRBD2. V trimming: 8 bases; J trimming: 2 bases; junction bases outside the gene matches: 6. CDR1 is MNHNS and CDR2 is SASEGT in the germline V gene. This CDR3 comprises 14 residues. In DNA form, the CDR3 reads TGTGCCAGCCGCGTGGGGGGGGCCTACAATGAGCAGTTCTTC. It codes for CASRVGGAYNEQFF.